This record concerns one TCR beta chain sequence. Its antigen is not known. It was second doses at about 4 or about 12 weeks that were pooled. The sample originates from a study of T cell responses to AZD1222 COVID-19 vaccine. General study results and limits: The study reported that nearly half of spike-specific TCRs target unmutated variant regions. Only a handful of people who got AZD1222 tested seropositive at baseline.

The assay was immunoSEQ multiplex PCR, and TCRdb's table has in-frame clones only and misses some. The table shows approximately 130,000 clones, with about 79% occurring only once. The length of the CDR3 is 17 residues. Germline-derived CDR1 and CDR2 are MGHRA and YSYEKL. With 3 bases clipped from V and 3 bases from J, the junction kept 11 bases outside the gene matches. This chain uses TRBV4-1 with TRBJ2-4; 7 positions match TRBD1. The material sequenced was peripheral blood, taken 28 days after the second AZD1222 dose. This TCR came from an adult who received the AZD1222 COVID-19 vaccine. The CDR3 DNA is TGCGCCAGCAGCCAGAAGGACAGGACAAATAACAAAAACATTCAGTACTTC. Protein: CASSQKDRTNNKNIQYF.